This entry is about one T cell receptor beta chain. The antigen it binds to is not known. Base qualities are not recorded, but no much larger clone differs from it by a single base. The immunoSEQ Assay, a bias-controlled multiplex PCR, was used to amplify TCRbeta CDR3 regions from genomic DNA. The authors' pipeline ran thus. The number of nucleated cells in each sample was estimated from the amplification of reference gene primers within the assay. Sequence reads were collapsed and filtered to measure the absolute abundance of every unique TCRbeta CDR3 rearrangement. For each sample, productive Simpson clonality was calculated by taking the square root of Simpson's diversity index across productive rearrangements. Here the immuneACCESS table is served through TCRdb, limited to in-frame sequences with V and J called. Missing clones are a known gap in these copies; in checked studies unresolved V genes cover under half, and the rest lacks a known reason. That table is the source of V, J and clone size, and D and trimming were worked out from the DNA. Present in this sample are some 190,000 clones, 76% of which were seen just once. The ten largest account for around a sixth of the sample.

The entry originates in a study of blood T cell repertoires in COVID-19 (dated by TCRdb to the early 2020s). Concerning the study at large: Samples from collaborators originated in the United States, Italy and Spain and spanned both the acute and convalescent phases of COVID-19. The prospective study material was composed of cDNA or gDNA derived from T cells, B-cell-depleted T cells, or PBMCs. The dataset comprised deeply sampled blood TCRbeta repertoires from subjects exposed to, actively infected with, or recovered from COVID-19. A freely available public database, intended as a resource for researchers studying the immune response to SARS-CoV-2, is where the repertoires were released. Samples were obtained from the ongoing ImmuneRACE study (first 160 participants) and from about 1,300 subjects provided by 6 global collaborators. Sample metadata almost always included a de-identified subject ID, COVID-19 status, age in years and sex. HLA class I and class II types, where available, came from metadata supplied by the sample provider rather than from assay-based typing.

Results the study describes overall, beyond this receptor: Clinical and demographic metadata were provided uncurated, with the amount varying by source and participant.

From cysteine to phenylalanine, the CDR3 is 15 amino acids long. The entry retains the CDR3 DNA only, 45 bases that are in frame from base 1. Trimmed from V: 2 bases; trimmed from J: 5 bases; junction bases lacking a gene match: 4. The CDR1 and CDR2 encoded by the germline V gene are SGHVS and FNYEAQ. Participants in the prospective study were aged about 18 to 95 years, lived in approximately 26 United States geographic areas, and enrolled through a virtual design. To assign participants to cohorts, the prospective study relied on clinical history that participants themselves reported in a screening survey and a study questionnaire. Mobile phlebotomists in the prospective study collected whole blood, serum and a nasopharyngeal or oropharyngeal swab from every participant. Over a roughly 2-month period, participants in the prospective study had the option of providing additional blood draws and questionnaires. Prospective study blood samples were shipped either frozen or at room temperature before DNA extraction.

The sample taken for sequencing was PBMCs or T cells enriched from blood (not recorded which). This receptor was obtained from a woman aged 45-65 years with acute COVID-19. This sequence uses TRBV7-6 and TRBJ2-3, with 10 central nucleotides matching TRBD2. The encoded CDR3 is CASSLTSGGGDTQYF. The nucleotide sequence is TGTGCCAGCAGCTTAACAAGCGGGGGGGGAGATACGCAGTATTTT.